Below are 19 T cell receptor beta chains sequenced from a single sample in a study of blood T cells in healthy people across ages. Using a J-beta primer mix together with a sample-barcoded 5' primer, a second PCR was run for 7 to 11 cycles. TCRdb ran MiXCR on the 5' RACE reads and lists one entry per CDR3 protein. The table shows some 670,000 distinct CDR3 sequences, with around 50% occurring only once. The specimen was blood. All receptors come from an elderly woman in good health.

This clonotype showed up just a few times. The rearrangement links TRBV7-8 to TRBJ1-2, with D uncertain. Trimming removed 5 bases at V and 8 bases at J, with 15 bases between. The CDR3 covers 13 residues. The germline CDR1 and CDR2 sequences are SGHVS and FQNEAQ. The CDR3 DNA reads TGTGCCAGCAGCCTAGAAACGGAGGGCGGCTACACCTTC. This gives the protein CASSLETEGGYTF. Full variable domain (outside the CDR3, taken from reference TRBV7-8 and TRBJ1-2): GAGVSQSPRYKVAKRGQDVALRCDPISGHVSLFWYQQALGQGPEFLTYFQNEAQLDKSGLPSDRFFAERPEGSVSTLKIQRTQQEDSAVYLCASSLETEGGYTFGSGTRLTVV.

V usage is TRBV20-1 and J usage is TRBJ2-5, with TRBD1 identical over 7 bases. The CDR3 is 16 residues long. V dropped 2 bases and J dropped 2; count of bases not matched to a gene: 11. Looked up from germline, CDR1 is DFQATT and CDR2 is SNEGSKA (reference sequence). CDR3 sequence: CSARFRIGGTQETQYF. The CDR3 DNA reads TGCAGTGCTAGATTCAGGATAGGGGGCACACAAGAGACCCAGTACTTC.

In this sample, this clonotype turned up a few times. The chain employs TRBV29-1 and TRBJ1-1; the D gene is possibly TRBD1 (6 bases). V was cut by 1 base and J by 8 bases, with 14 bases left in between. Germline CDR1 SQVTM, CDR2 ANQGSEA. CDR3 length: 13 residues. CDR3 residues: CSVEGGRGGEAFF. The CDR3 DNA reads as TGCAGCGTTGAAGGTGGCAGGGGCGGCGAAGCTTTCTTT.

The CDR3 bases are TGTGCCACCAGCAGAGCCATTTTGGACACCCCTTTCACAGATACGCAGTATTTT. This codes for CATSRAILDTPFTDTQYF. The genes are TRBV15 and TRBJ2-3; D perhaps matches TRBD1 (5 bases). Trimming cost V 1 base and J 2 bases, with 19 bases left between them. CDR3 length: 18 amino acids. CDR1 LNHNV and CDR2 YYDKDF come from the germline V gene (reference sequence).

In its sample, this clonotype was seen once. The chain uses TRBV12-3 or TRBV12-4 and TRBJ2-1; 8 bases line up with TRBD2. CDR3 length equals 17 residues. With 2 bases clipped from V and 6 bases from J, the junction kept 12 bases outside the gene matches. Here the CDR3 DNA reads TGTGCCAGCAGTTTACGAGACCCTAGCGGGTCAAGCAATGAGCAGTTCTTC. This codes for CASSLRDPSGSSNEQFF.

This clonotype was detected a few times. The V call is TRBV20-1, the J call TRBJ1-5; the D gene is possibly TRBD1 (5 bases). The CDR3 spans 11 residues. CDR1 and CDR2 (germline): DFQATT, SNEGSKA (reference sequence). V was shortened by 6 bases and J by 11 bases, with 14 bases between the two germline ends. CDR3 residues: CSAGGGGSQHF. Here the CDR3 DNA reads TGCAGTGCCGGCGGTGGGGGGTCCCAGCATTTT.

V usage is TRBV6-6 and J usage is TRBJ1-1; D is undetermined. There are 16 residues in the CDR3. V was cut by 0 bases and J by 0 bases, with 11 bases left in between. Germline lookup yields CDR1 MNHNY and CDR2 SVGAGI (reference sequence). The CDR3 here is CASSYSIRHMNTEAFF. CDR3 nucleotides: TGTGCCAGCAGTTACTCTATTCGACACATGAACACTGAAGCTTTCTTT.

The chain links TRBV12-3 or TRBV12-4 to TRBJ2-3, with 7 bases matching TRBD1. V shed 5 bases, J shed 10 bases, and the junction held 6 bases outside the gene matches. The CDR3 runs to 12 residues. The CDR3: CASSDPGTAQYF. For the CDR3, the DNA is TGTGCCAGCAGTGACCCCGGGACAGCGCAGTATTTT.

This clonotype was picked up many times. This could be a read error, since a much larger clone is one nucleotide away. The chain employs TRBV10-3 and TRBJ2-1, with D perhaps matching TRBD1 (6 bases). In germline, CDR1 is ENHRY, CDR2 SYGVKD. The CDR3 is 14 amino acids. The V and J ends lost 4 bases and 2 bases respectively, with 9 bases between them. CDR3 DNA: TGTGCCATCAGTGCAGGGGAGACCTACAATGAGCAGTTCTTC. Translating gives CAISAGETYNEQFF.

The chain employs TRBV5-1 and TRBJ1-2; D gene unclear. Germline-derived CDR1 and CDR2 are SGHRS and YFSETQ. Trimming pared 3 bases from V and 10 bases from J, leaving 10 bases between. The CDR3 length is 11 residues. CDR3 sequence (DNA): TGCGCCAGCAGCTCGACTAGCACCTACACCTTC. Amino acids: CASSSTSTYTF.

The table lists this clonotype with a count of one. Here the CDR3 reads CASRTGWDGYTF. In DNA, the CDR3 is TGTGCCAGCAGGACAGGGTGGGATGGCTACACCTTC. The chain joins TRBV2 to TRBJ1-2, with 7 nucleotides matching TRBD1. CDR3 length equals 12 residues. The germline V gene has CDR1 SNHLY and CDR2 FYNNEI. Trimming removed 6 bases from V and 6 bases from J; junction bases left unmatched: 4.

The J gene is TRBJ2-7, the V gene TRBV3-1; 7 nucleotides match TRBD2. The CDR3 has 15 amino acids. Germline V gene data show CDR1 as LGHDT and CDR2 as YNNKEL (reference sequence). After removal of 8 bases from V and 2 bases from J, the junction contained 12 bases not matched to a gene. CDR3 in amino acids: CASELSGHATYEQYF. The DNA for the CDR3 is TGTGCCAGCGAGCTTAGCGGGCATGCGACCTACGAGCAGTACTTC.

This clonotype was recorded a few times. The chain joins TRBV20-1 to TRBJ2-2; the match to TRBD2 covers 9 bases. Germline-derived CDR1 and CDR2 are DFQATT and SNEGSKA (reference sequence). This CDR3 has 16 amino acids. The junction had 12 bases not matched to a gene; V was cut back by 5 bases and J by 5 bases. CDR3 coding DNA: TGCAGTGCTCGGAGTTATAGCGGGAGAGGGACCGGGGAGCTGTTTTTT. This gives the protein CSARSYSGRGTGELFF.

The chain recombines TRBV6-5 with TRBJ1-4; tentatively, D is TRBD1 (6 bases). The V and J ends lost 6 bases and 8 bases respectively, with 16 bases between them. The CDR3 extends over 14 amino acids. Germline V gives CDR1 MNHEY, CDR2 SVGAGI. Here the CDR3 reads CASSKQGTREKLFF. CDR3 bases: TGTGCCAGCAGCAAACAGGGTACGAGAGAAAAACTGTTTTTT.

This clonotype was seen a handful of times. The rearrangement joins TRBV2 to TRBJ1-1; maybe TRBD1 (5 bases). The germline CDR1 and CDR2 sequences are SNHLY and FYNNEI. Trimming removed 9 bases from V and 5 bases from J, with 19 bases in between. The CDR3 spans 14 residues. CDR3 loop: CASTREGGGTEAFF. In DNA, the CDR3 is TGTGCCAGTACTAGGGAGGGTGGGGGGACTGAAGCTTTCTTT.

The sample holds a few counts of this clonotype. The rearrangement uses TRBV6-5 and TRBJ2-5; a weak D match, TRBD1 (6 bases). Germline lookup yields CDR1 MNHEY and CDR2 SVGAGI. This CDR3 region has 17 residues. The ends were cut back, 4 bases at V and 2 bases at J, with 20 bases in the middle. The CDR3 protein is CASSSGYDLQGQETQYF. The CDR3 DNA follows: TGTGCCAGCAGTTCCGGTTACGATCTACAGGGTCAAGAGACCCAGTACTTC.

This chain joins TRBV12-3 or TRBV12-4 and TRBJ2-2; 10 bases agree with TRBD1. CDR3 length equals 16 residues. V trimming: 6 bases; J trimming: 4 bases; junction bases outside the gene matches: 8. This CDR3 reads CASRRGTGAFTGELFF. The CDR3 nucleotides read TGTGCCAGCAGGCGAGGGACAGGGGCCTTCACCGGGGAGCTGTTTTTT.

This clonotype was detected many times. This sequence joins TRBV4-1 and TRBJ2-1, with 13 nucleotides matching TRBD2. This CDR3 comprises 17 residues. Germline V gene sequence: CDR1 MGHRA, CDR2 YSYEKL. The V segment lost 3 bases and the J segment 8 bases; nucleotides outside the gene matches: 10. The CDR3, as DNA: TGCGCCAGCAGCCATTCTACTAGCGGGGGGGCCCGGTATGAGCAGTTCTTC. As protein: CASSHSTSGGARYEQFF.

V gene TRBV5-5 combines with J gene TRBJ2-1; D gene uncertain. CDR1 SGHKS and CDR2 YYEKEE come from the germline V gene (reference sequence). The CDR3 sequence is 15 residues long. Trimming stripped 4 bases from V and 4 bases from J, with 15 bases between. The CDR3 is CASSPTPEDYNEQFF. The CDR3 region has the DNA TGTGCCAGCAGCCCAACGCCCGAGGATTACAATGAGCAGTTCTTC.